These 26 T cell receptor beta chains were sequenced from one sample in a study of CD8 T cells in Susac syndrome (dated by TCRdb to about 2019). Receptor amplification or capture employed the immunoSEQ multiplex PCR assay. RNA was extracted with the RNeasy kit and roughly 0.45 to 1 ug was reverse transcribed using random hexamers. Starting from the raw public reads, TCRdb applied fastp trimming at Q25, assembled clones with MiXCR and retained in-frame beta chains. Each entry merges the rows of one CDR3 protein and shows their most common DNA and genes. The sample records around 100,000 distinct CDR3 sequences, roughly 96% of which are singletons. In total, the top ten clones hold 0.3% of the sample. The sample taken for sequencing was CD8+ T cells from PBMCs. These receptors were taken from a human donor with Susac syndrome.

The chain links TRBV12-3 or TRBV12-4 to TRBJ1-1, with a possible D match to TRBD1 (5 bases). V was trimmed by 7 bases and J by 6 bases, leaving 18 bases between them. This CDR3 contains 14 residues. This CDR3 is CASKVLERGPEAFF. For the CDR3, the DNA is TGTGCCAGCAAGGTCTTGGAAAGGGGCCCTGAAGCTTTCTTT.

This clonotype was observed a single time. This sequence joins TRBV4-1 and TRBJ2-2; 12 nucleotides agree with TRBD2. CDR3 length: 17 residues. CDR1 and CDR2 from the germline V gene are MGHRA and YSYEKL. V lost 1 base to trimming and J lost 6 bases; unmatched junction nucleotides: 6. The CDR3 DNA is TGCGCCAGCAGCCAAGGACGGGCTAGCGGGAGGGCCGGGGAGCTGTTTTTT. Translating it yields CASSQGRASGRAGELFF.

CDR3: CASSQHNGEQFF. The CDR3 DNA sequence: TGTGCCAGCAGCCAGCATAATGGTGAGCAGTTCTTC. The gene calls are TRBV3-1 and TRBJ2-1; no definite D call. The germline gives CDR1 LGHDT, CDR2 YNNKEL (reference sequence). The CDR3 consists of 12 residues. V lost 3 bases to trimming and J lost 9 bases, with 9 bases between them.

This rearrangement joins TRBV20-1 to TRBJ2-7, with 9 bases that match TRBD1. Germline CDR1 and CDR2: DFQATT and SNEGSKA (reference sequence). The CDR3 spans 13 residues. Unmatched junction bases numbered 6, after V lost 4 bases and J lost 5 bases. CDR3 protein: CSATGTGYNEQYF. In DNA, the CDR3 is TGCAGTGCTACCGGGACAGGGTACAACGAGCAGTACTTC.

The chain links TRBV12-3 or TRBV12-4 to TRBJ1-4; D is undetermined. V lost 7 bases and J lost 2, with 11 bases in between. The length of the CDR3 is 14 residues. CDR3 nucleotides: TGTGCCAGCACCGACGATGTCACTAATGAAAAACTGTTTTTT. Its protein is CASTDDVTNEKLFF.

The V and J genes are TRBV13 and TRBJ2-5, with D possibly TRBD1 on 6 matching bases. This CDR3 comprises 15 residues. Deletions cut 1 base from V and 1 base from J, with 10 bases between. Germline loops: CDR1 PRHDT, CDR2 FYEKMQ (reference sequence). The CDR3 sequence is CASSLVGQSQETQYF. CDR3 DNA sequence: TGTGCCAGCAGCTTAGTCGGACAGTCCCAAGAGACCCAGTACTTC.

The rearrangement joins TRBV6-5 to TRBJ2-4, with D perhaps TRBD2 (7 bases). V lost 5 bases to trimming and J lost 5 bases, with 16 bases between them. CDR3 length: 15 amino acids. CDR1 is MNHEY, CDR2 SVGAGI, per germline. CDR3 residues: CASSGRGGGENIQYF. Written as DNA, the CDR3 is TGTGCCAGCAGTGGCCGGGGAGGGGGGGAAAACATTCAGTACTTC.

The chain couples TRBV7-3 to TRBJ2-3, with unresolved D. The V gene lost 4 bases and the J gene lost 6 bases, with 8 bases spanning the gap. The germline V gene has CDR1 SGHTA and CDR2 FQGTGA. The CDR3 is 12 residues long. CDR3 in amino acids: CASSSIGDTQYF. As DNA, the CDR3 is TGTGCCAGCAGCTCCATTGGTGATACGCAGTATTTT.

The gene calls are TRBV20-1 and TRBJ2-1, with D uncertain. The CDR3 contains 13 residues. Germline-derived CDR1 and CDR2 are DFQATT and SNEGSKA (reference sequence). V lost 3 bases, J lost 6 bases, and 12 bases lay in between. CDR3 coding DNA: TGCAGTGCTAGGGATGTTTGGGGCAATGAGCAGTTCTTC. Its translation is CSARDVWGNEQFF.

This chain links TRBV7-9 with TRBJ1-4; D possibly corresponds to TRBD1 (6 bases). Germline V gene sequence: CDR1 SEHNR, CDR2 FQNEAQ (reference sequence). The CDR3 is 16 residues long. V was trimmed by 5 bases and J by 6 bases, leaving 19 bases between them. The chain's CDR3 is CASSPLRFEGDEKLFF. CDR3 coding DNA: TGTGCCAGCAGCCCCTTGCGCTTCGAGGGGGATGAAAAACTGTTTTTT.

The V call is TRBV3-1, the J call TRBJ2-1, with 9 bases lining up with TRBD2. The germline V gene has CDR1 LGHDT and CDR2 YNNKEL (reference sequence). The CDR3 contains 16 residues. The V segment lost 0 bases and the J segment 9 bases; nucleotides outside the gene matches: 9. Written as DNA, the CDR3 is TGTGCCAGCAGCCAAGATAGGCGGGAGGGCGTTAGTGAGCAGTTCTTC. Its protein is CASSQDRREGVSEQFF.

CDR3 nucleotide sequence: TGTGCCAGCAGCCGCCAGGGGCAGAACTATGGCTACACCTTC. Translation gives CASSRQGQNYGYTF. The chain links TRBV12-3 or TRBV12-4 to TRBJ1-2, with TRBD1 as a possible D gene (6 bases). V was trimmed by 6 bases and J by 2 bases, leaving 13 bases between them. The CDR3 extends over 14 amino acids.

The J gene is TRBJ1-5, the V gene TRBV13; unclear D gene. V was pared by 0 bases and J by 2 bases, with 5 bases between. The CDR3 runs to 14 residues. The germline V gene has CDR1 PRHDT and CDR2 FYEKMQ (reference sequence). This CDR3 reads CASSLGSGNQPQHF. The CDR3 DNA is TGTGCCAGCAGCTTAGGCAGCGGCAATCAGCCCCAGCATTTT.

Only one count was recorded for this clonotype. The chain carries TRBV20-1 and TRBJ2-2, with 11 bases aligning to TRBD2. Germline assignment: CDR1 DFQATT and CDR2 SNEGSKA (reference sequence). Trimming took 7 bases from V and 5 from J; bases not matched to a gene: 6. CDR3 length equals 14 residues. The CDR3 loop reads CSVGLAGGTGELFF. CDR3 nucleotides: TGCAGTGTTGGACTAGCGGGCGGTACCGGGGAGCTGTTTTTT.

This rearrangement joins TRBV3-1 to TRBJ1-2; D is undetermined. Trimming left V 0 bases short and J 6 bases short, with 14 bases between. The CDR3 runs 15 residues. Germline CDR1 LGHDT, CDR2 YNNKEL (reference sequence). In nucleotides, the CDR3 is TGTGCCAGCAGCCAAGATTTGCACAGCCCGCATGGCTACACCTTC. It codes for CASSQDLHSPHGYTF. The full variable domain, in which reference TRBV3-1 and TRBJ1-2 provide the parts outside the CDR3, is DTAVSQTPKYLVTQMGNDKSIKCEQNLGHDTMYWYKQDSKKFLKIMFSYNNKELIINETVPNRFSPKSPDKAHLNLHINSLELGDSAVYFCASSQDLHSPHGYTFGSGTRLTVV.

This clonotype was counted once. The gene calls are TRBV7-9 and TRBJ1-1, with no clear D. Per the germline V gene, CDR1 is SEHNR and CDR2 is FQNEAQ (reference sequence). This CDR3 region has 14 residues. V was pared by 0 bases and J by 0 bases, with 5 bases between. The CDR3 sequence: CASSLARVNTEAFF. The CDR3 DNA reads TGTGCCAGCAGCTTAGCAAGGGTGAACACTGAAGCTTTCTTT.

V is TRBV19 and J is TRBJ1-5; TRBD1 matches 10 bases. Per germline, CDR1 LNHDA and CDR2 SQIVND (reference sequence). CDR3 length: 15 amino acids. V was clipped by 4 bases and J by 4 bases; unmatched bases: 4. The DNA of the CDR3 is TGTGCCAGTAGTACCCGGACAGGGGGTAATCAGCCCCAGCATTTT. Amino acids: CASSTRTGGNQPQHF.

The V gene is TRBV29-1, the J gene TRBJ2-5; 14 bases agree with TRBD2. Germline CDR1 reads SQVTM; CDR2 reads ANQGSEA. Trimming cost V 6 bases and J 5 bases; bases outside gene matches: 8. The CDR3 contains 15 residues. DNA for the CDR3: TGCAGCGTCCCGGGACTAGCGGGAGTCGGGGAGACCCAGTACTTC. Translating gives CSVPGLAGVGETQYF.

J is TRBJ1-5 and V is TRBV20-1; D gene uncertain. V lost 6 bases to trimming and J lost 2 bases, with 14 bases between them. The CDR3 covers 14 residues. Germline assignment: CDR1 DFQATT and CDR2 SNEGSKA (reference sequence). The CDR3 region has the DNA TGCAGTGCCCCATTGAGAGGTGGCAATCAGCCCCAGCATTTT. Protein product: CSAPLRGGNQPQHF.

The chain links TRBV20-1 to TRBJ2-5; D uncertain. The CDR3 consists of 13 residues. Looked up from germline, CDR1 is DFQATT and CDR2 is SNEGSKA (reference sequence). V lost 6 bases and J 5 bases, leaving 16 bases between the germline ends. The CDR3 sequence: CSAPLPFVETQYF. For the CDR3, the DNA is TGCAGTGCCCCATTACCGTTCGTTGAGACCCAGTACTTC.

The J gene is TRBJ2-7, the V gene TRBV11-2; D call uncertain. The V gene lost 5 bases and the J gene lost 5 bases, with 10 bases spanning the gap. The germline V gene has CDR1 SGHAT and CDR2 FQNNGV. The CDR3 extends over 12 amino acids. CDR3 sequence: CASSRTRDEQYF. The CDR3, as DNA: TGTGCCAGCAGCCGGACCCGCGACGAGCAGTACTTC.

The chain couples TRBV4-1 to TRBJ2-1; no clear D gene. Trimming pared 1 base from V and 4 bases from J, leaving 5 bases between. The germline gives CDR1 MGHRA, CDR2 YSYEKL. This CDR3 region has 13 residues. CDR3 loop: CASSQVQYNEQFF. The CDR3 region has the DNA TGCGCCAGCAGCCAAGTCCAGTACAATGAGCAGTTCTTC.

CDR3 sequence reads: CATRPKDWSNQPQHF. The CDR3 coding sequence is TGTGCCACCAGGCCCAAAGACTGGAGCAATCAGCCCCAGCATTTT. The chain employs TRBV24-1 and TRBJ1-5, with D hard to call. CDR3 length: 15 residues. The V gene's germline CDR1 is KGHDR and CDR2 SFDVKD. The V end lost 7 bases, the J end lost 1 base, and 13 bases lay between the germline ends.

This clonotype was seen a single time. This chain joins TRBV15 and TRBJ2-1; 9 nucleotides agree with TRBD1. CDR1 and CDR2 (germline): LNHNV, YYDKDF (reference sequence). The V and J ends lost 5 bases and 3 bases, in that order; junction bases with no gene match: 5. This CDR3 has 15 amino acids. CDR3 sequence reads: CATSPRDRDYNEQFF. Written as DNA, the CDR3 is TGTGCCACCAGCCCAAGGGACAGGGACTACAATGAGCAGTTCTTC.

This clonotype was seen only once. The genes are TRBV15 and TRBJ1-6; TRBD1 is a possible D gene (5 bases). V lost 8 bases, J lost 0 bases, and 14 bases lay in between. There are 16 residues in the CDR3. Germline V gene data show CDR1 as LNHNV and CDR2 as YYDKDF (reference sequence). CDR3: CATGTQGVSYNSPLHF. CDR3 DNA sequence: TGTGCCACCGGCACTCAAGGGGTCTCCTATAATTCACCCCTCCACTTT.

The rearrangement uses TRBV20-1 and TRBJ2-1; 8 bases are a match to TRBD2. Per germline, CDR1 DFQATT and CDR2 SNEGSKA (reference sequence). The CDR3 is 15 residues long. The junction had 9 bases not matched to a gene; V was cut back by 6 bases and J by 2 bases. CDR3 residues: CSARPKAGAYNEQFF. For the CDR3, the DNA is TGCAGTGCCCGCCCGAAAGCGGGAGCCTACAATGAGCAGTTCTTC.